This TCR beta chain was obtained from a study of patients and donors after allogeneic stem cell transplantation. The germline gives CDR1 DFQATT, CDR2 SNEGSKA (reference sequence). This CDR3 has 19 residues. The trim removed 3 bases at V and 0 bases at J, leaving 15 bases unmatched. MiXCR, applied by TCRdb to the RT-PCR reads, yields one record per CDR3 protein. The table lists 800,000 to 1,000,000 distinct CDR3 sequences, roughly 18% of them singletons. The TCR sequence derives from a human donor who was either an allogeneic HSCT recipient or a stem cell or donor lymphocyte infusion donor (not recorded which). It is not recorded whose cells these are; they may come from a transplant donor. Sequenced sample: blood, either unsorted or a sorted T cell fraction (not recorded which). The chain employs TRBV20-1 and TRBJ1-5; 9 bases are shared with TRBD1. In DNA, the CDR3 is TGCAGTGCTAGGTTACACGGGACAGGGCCTAAATATAGCAATCAGCCCCAGCATTTT. Translation gives CSARLHGTGPKYSNQPQHF.